What follows are 32 T cell receptor beta chains derived from one specimen sequenced in a study of blood T cell repertoires in COVID-19. Clones were sequenced by immunoSEQ multiplex PCR, and TCRdb holds only the in-frame ones, with some missing. The sample lists 300,000 to 400,000 clones, around 87% seen once, with 1% in the top ten. The sample consisted of peripheral blood. These receptors all stem from a man aged 50 to 59 with active or convalescent COVID-19.

This clone was detected only a few times. The rearrangement joins TRBV14 to TRBJ1-1, with TRBD1 matching 7 bases. The CDR3 is made up of 13 amino acids. After removal of 3 bases from V and 10 bases from J, the junction contained 8 bases not matched to a gene. CDR1 is SGHDN, CDR2 FVKESK, per germline. CDR3 sequence: CASSHLKGAGAFF. CDR3 bases: TGTGCCAGCAGCCACCTGAAGGGGGCAGGAGCTTTCTTT.

The CDR3: CASSGGTSGSHEQYF. DNA for the CDR3: TGCGCCAGCAGTGGCGGGACTAGCGGGAGCCACGAGCAGTACTTC. The chain combines TRBV5-1 with TRBJ2-7, with TRBD2 identical over 14 bases. The CDR3 covers 15 residues. Germline V gives CDR1 SGHRS, CDR2 YFSETQ. Unmatched junction bases numbered 6, after V lost 5 bases and J lost 5 bases.

The chain carries TRBV4-3 and TRBJ2-6; D might be TRBD1 (5 bases). CDR1 is LGHNA, CDR2 YSLEER, per germline. Deletions cut 3 bases from V and 1 base from J, with 7 bases between. The CDR3 has 15 amino acids. For the CDR3, the DNA is TGCGCCAGCAGCCAGAGACAGTCTGGGGCCAACGTCCTGACTTTC. It yields the protein CASSQRQSGANVLTF.

This chain joins TRBV10-3 and TRBJ1-2; D is unresolved. The CDR3 spans 16 residues. The V gene lost 0 bases and the J gene lost 8 bases, with 19 bases spanning the gap. The germline V gene has CDR1 ENHRY and CDR2 SYGVKD. The CDR3 DNA sequence: TGTGCCATCAGTGAGTCGAACGTGGAGGGCATAAAGGGCTACACCTTC. Protein sequence: CAISESNVEGIKGYTF.

A single count supports this clone. This sequence joins TRBV10-3 and TRBJ2-7; TRBD2 agrees at 11 bases. CDR1 ENHRY and CDR2 SYGVKD come from the germline V gene. This CDR3 is 15 amino acids long. Trimming removed 7 bases from V and 7 bases from J; junction bases left unmatched: 12. In nucleotides, the CDR3 is TGTGCCATCACCGCCCTAGCGGGGGGCCTGGGAGAGCAGTACTTC. Translation: CAITALAGGLGEQYF.

The CDR3 sequence is CAISESRTNTDTQYF. The CDR3 nucleotides read TGTGCCATCAGTGAGTCACGGACTAACACAGATACGCAGTATTTT. This chain connects TRBV10-3 to TRBJ2-3, with TRBD2 as a possible D gene (6 bases). The CDR3 is 15 residues long. The V gene lost 0 bases and the J gene lost 2 bases, with 9 bases spanning the gap. Germline-derived CDR1 and CDR2 are ENHRY and SYGVKD.

This chain connects TRBV2 to TRBJ2-7; 9 positions match TRBD1. The germline gives CDR1 SNHLY, CDR2 FYNNEI. This CDR3 region has 14 residues. Losses at the gene ends were 6 bases for V and 2 bases for J; bases not matched to a gene: 5. CDR3 in amino acids: CASSLQGAPYEQYF. In DNA form, the CDR3 reads TGTGCCAGCAGCCTACAGGGGGCCCCCTACGAGCAGTACTTC.

The count of this clone is one. The rearrangement links TRBV7-9 to TRBJ2-7; D not certain. The germline V gene has CDR1 SEHNR and CDR2 FQNEAQ (reference sequence). The V and J ends lost 5 bases and 2 bases respectively, with 7 bases between them. The CDR3 loop spans 12 amino acids. The CDR3 DNA reads TGTGCCAGCAGCCCTCAGGCCTACGAGCAGTACTTC. Translated: CASSPQAYEQYF.

The V call is TRBV10-3, the J call TRBJ1-5; no clear D. Trimming took off 6 bases at V and 0 bases at J, with 12 bases between the two ends. This CDR3 has 15 amino acids. The germline CDR1 and CDR2 sequences are ENHRY and SYGVKD. CDR3 sequence reads: CAIRPVGDSNQPQHF. DNA for the CDR3: TGTGCCATCAGGCCAGTCGGGGATAGCAATCAGCCCCAGCATTTT.

The V gene is TRBV19, the J gene TRBJ1-6, with 8 bases lining up with TRBD1. V trimming: 0 bases; J trimming: 8 bases; junction bases outside the gene matches: 6. This CDR3 has 16 amino acids. Per germline, CDR1 LNHDA and CDR2 SQIVND (reference sequence). CDR3 sequence reads: CASSIDRGQGDSPLHF. CDR3 sequence (DNA): TGTGCCAGTAGTATAGACAGAGGACAGGGTGATTCACCCCTCCACTTT. Supplemented by reference TRBV19 and TRBJ1-6, the full variable domain reads DGGITQSPKYLFRKEGQNVTLSCEQNLNHDAMYWYRQDPGQGLRLIYYSQIVNDFQKGDIAEGYSVSREKKESFPLTVTSAQKNPTAFYLCASSIDRGQGDSPLHFGNGTRLTVT.

The V call is TRBV5-4, the J call TRBJ2-1; 7 bases are a match to TRBD1. The germline V gene has CDR1 SGHNT and CDR2 YYREEE (reference sequence). J gave up 3 bases and V 4 bases, and 7 bases lay outside the gene matches. This CDR3 is built from 15 residues. The DNA for the CDR3 is TGTGCCAGCAGCGACGGGACAGAAAGCTACAATGAGCAGTTCTTC. Translating it yields CASSDGTESYNEQFF.

V gene TRBV9 combines with J gene TRBJ2-1; D gene ambiguous. Germline assignment: CDR1 SGDLS and CDR2 YYNGEE. Trimming took off 0 bases at V and 7 bases at J, with 20 bases between the two ends. The CDR3 has 17 residues. DNA for the CDR3: TGTGCCAGCAGCGTAGCCGGAACCCCCCCAGAGGCTAATGAGCAGTTCTTC. Protein sequence: CASSVAGTPPEANEQFF.

The chain joins TRBV11-3 to TRBJ2-5; possibly TRBD1 for D (6 bases). Germline CDR1 is SGHNT and CDR2 is YENEEA. The CDR3 runs to 15 residues. Trimming removed 0 bases at V and 8 bases at J, with 16 bases between. DNA for the CDR3: TGTGCCAGCAGCTTAGAGTCCGGGTCCAGGGGAACCCAGTACTTC. Translation: CASSLESGSRGTQYF.

This clone was seen more than once but under ten times. V and J are TRBV11-2 and TRBJ2-2; D is unclear. The germline V gene has CDR1 SGHAT and CDR2 FQNNGV. CDR3 size: 14 residues. The V and J ends lost 8 bases and 0 bases respectively, with 10 bases between them. CDR3 loop: CASFPRSNTGELFF. The CDR3 DNA reads as TGTGCCAGCTTCCCCCGTTCGAACACCGGGGAGCTGTTTTTT.

Details on this clone: Distinct nucleotide sequences in the sample also encode this CDR3. This chain joins TRBV6-5 and TRBJ1-2; TRBD1 matches 7 bases. V gave up 0 bases and J gave up 4 bases; unmatched junction bases: 2. CDR1 is MNHEY, CDR2 SVGAGI, per germline. There are 14 residues in the CDR3. CDR3 DNA sequence: TGTGCCAGCAGTTACTCGACAGGGATCTATGGCTACACCTTC. It is translated as CASSYSTGIYGYTF.

There are a few counts of this clone. The chain uses TRBV18 and TRBJ1-3; D call uncertain. Trimming removed 1 base at V and 8 bases at J, with 9 bases between. CDR1 and CDR2 from the germline V gene are KGHSH and LQKENI. The CDR3 covers 13 residues. CDR3 sequence: CASSPRSGDTIYF. The CDR3 DNA reads TGTGCCAGCTCACCACGATCCGGGGACACCATATATTTT.

The chain links TRBV6-5 to TRBJ2-1, with D possibly being TRBD1 (6 bases). Germline V gives CDR1 MNHEY, CDR2 SVGAGI. With 5 bases removed from V and 8 bases from J, the gap between germline ends came to 19 bases. The CDR3 runs to 15 residues. DNA of the CDR3: TGTGCCAGCAGTCCCCTCGTCAACAGGGAAGATGAGCAGTTCTTC. It is translated as CASSPLVNREDEQFF.

The chain uses TRBV6-5 and TRBJ1-1; 9 nucleotides line up with TRBD1. Germline assignment: CDR1 MNHEY and CDR2 SVGAGI. The CDR3 consists of 15 residues. The J segment lost 4 bases and the V segment lost 6 bases, leaving 9 bases of the junction unmatched. CDR3 DNA sequence: TGTGCCAGCAGGGAGCCGGGACAGGGATTCACTGAAGCTTTCTTT. This sequence encodes CASREPGQGFTEAFF.

V is TRBV4-3 and J is TRBJ1-2, with D tentatively TRBD1 (6 bases). The germline V gene encodes CDR1 LGHNA and CDR2 YSLEER. V lost 2 bases, J lost 0 bases, and 10 bases lay in between. The CDR3 has 15 amino acids. The CDR3 sequence is CASSQKDSPNYGYTF. The CDR3 DNA reads as TGCGCCAGCAGCCAAAAGGACAGCCCTAACTATGGCTACACCTTC.

The rearrangement joins TRBV18 to TRBJ2-5; TRBD2 matches 11 bases. V was pared by 3 bases and J by 2 bases, with 8 bases of the junction left unmatched. The CDR3 is 17 amino acids. Looked up from germline, CDR1 is KGHSH and CDR2 is LQKENI. The chain's CDR3 is CASSPPGSGGGQETQYF. As DNA, the CDR3 is TGTGCCAGCTCACCTCCCGGTAGCGGGGGGGGACAAGAGACCCAGTACTTC.

The chain couples TRBV11-2 to TRBJ2-1; 7 bases line up with TRBD2. CDR1 and CDR2 (germline): SGHAT, FQNNGV. The CDR3 runs 15 residues. The V gene end was trimmed by 0 bases and the J gene end by 2 bases; junction bases not matched to a gene: 1. The CDR3 loop reads CASSLEAGTYNEQFF. In nucleotides, the CDR3 is TGTGCCAGCAGCTTAGAAGCGGGGACCTACAATGAGCAGTTCTTC. The complete variable domain, with remaining parts taken from reference TRBV11-2 and TRBJ2-1, reads EAGVAQSPRYKIIEKRQSVAFWCNPISGHATLYWYQQILGQGPKLLIQFQNNGVVDDSQLPKDRFSAERLKGVDSTLKIQPAKLEDSAVYLCASSLEAGTYNEQFFGPGTRLTVL.

The V gene is TRBV28, the J gene TRBJ1-2; 9 bases map to TRBD1. This CDR3 comprises 14 residues. V lost 5 bases, J lost 6 bases, and 7 bases stayed unmatched. Germline values: CDR1 MDHEN, CDR2 SYDVKM. Written as DNA, the CDR3 is TGTGCCAGCAGTACCTACAGGGGGCAGGATGGCTACACCTTC. It is translated as CASSTYRGQDGYTF.

This clone has just a few counts. J is TRBJ2-2 and V is TRBV9, with TRBD1 as a possible D gene (6 bases). Trimming took off 4 bases at V and 2 bases at J, with 12 bases between the two ends. The germline CDR1 and CDR2 sequences are SGDLS and YYNGEE. This CDR3 is built from 15 residues. CDR3 bases: TGTGCCAGCAGCCCCACGGACAGAAACACCGGGGAGCTGTTTTTT. It codes for CASSPTDRNTGELFF. The full variable domain, completed using reference TRBV9 and TRBJ2-2, is DSGVTQTPKHLITATGQRVTLRCSPRSGDLSVYWYQQSLDQGLQFLIQYYNGEERAKGNILERFSAQQFPDLHSELNLSSLELGDSALYFCASSPTDRNTGELFFGEGSRLTVL.

The table lists this clone with a few counts. This chain uses TRBV5-1 with TRBJ2-5, with D possibly matching TRBD2 (5 bases). Germline V gives CDR1 SGHRS, CDR2 YFSETQ. The V end lost 6 bases, the J end lost 1 base, and 16 bases lay between the germline ends. This CDR3 has 15 residues. CDR3 region: CASTRSGSRQETQYF. The CDR3 region has the DNA TGCGCCAGCACCAGGTCGGGGTCTCGCCAAGAGACCCAGTACTTC.

The rearrangement links TRBV7-8 to TRBJ1-1; unclear D gene. This CDR3 contains 18 residues. Looked up from germline, CDR1 is SGHVS and CDR2 is FQNEAQ. The germline V and J ends were trimmed by 4 bases and 2 bases, with 23 bases remaining between them. The DNA for the CDR3 is TGTGCCAGCAGCTCCCCCAGGCACCCCTGGACGGGAAACACTGAAGCTTTCTTT. This translates into CASSSPRHPWTGNTEAFF.

The V call is TRBV6-5, the J call TRBJ1-6, with D possibly matching TRBD1 (5 bases). V was shortened by 2 bases and J by 6 bases, with 11 bases between the two germline ends. The CDR3 runs 15 residues. CDR1 and CDR2 from the germline V gene are MNHEY and SVGAGI. Written as DNA, the CDR3 is TGTGCCAGCAGTTACCTGCGACAGCTTAATTCACCCCTCCACTTT. Translated: CASSYLRQLNSPLHF.

The rearrangement joins TRBV18 to TRBJ2-7; unclear D gene. The V end was cut by 3 bases, the J end by 3 bases, with 15 bases between. There are 15 residues in the CDR3. The germline V gene encodes CDR1 KGHSH and CDR2 LQKENI. DNA of the CDR3: TGTGCCAGCTCACCCTTTAGTGAGCCTCACTACGAGCAGTACTTC. The encoded protein is CASSPFSEPHYEQYF.

A single count supports this clone. This chain connects TRBV29-1 to TRBJ2-1; tentatively, D is TRBD1 (6 bases). The CDR3 is 14 amino acids. The V end was cut by 6 bases, the J end by 4 bases, with 16 bases between. Germline CDR1 SQVTM, CDR2 ANQGSEA. The CDR3 here is CSVSRDTEYNEQFF. The CDR3 DNA reads TGCAGCGTGAGCCGGGACACAGAATACAATGAGCAGTTCTTC.

The genes are TRBV6-5 and TRBJ1-6; 7 bases agree with TRBD1. With 5 bases clipped from V and 8 bases from J, the junction kept 3 bases outside the gene matches. The CDR3 length is 13 residues. Per germline, CDR1 MNHEY and CDR2 SVGAGI. The CDR3 DNA reads as TGTGCCAGCAGTACTCAGGGGGATTCACCCCTCCACTTT. Encoded protein: CASSTQGDSPLHF.

CDR3 amino acids: CASSISGARRNEQFF. The CDR3 DNA reads as TGTGCCAGTAGTATAAGTGGGGCTAGGCGCAATGAGCAGTTCTTC. The chain has TRBV19 and TRBJ2-1; maybe TRBD1 (5 bases). CDR1 is LNHDA and CDR2 is SQIVND in the germline V gene (reference sequence). The V gene lost 2 bases and the J gene lost 6 bases, with 14 bases spanning the gap. This CDR3 comprises 15 residues. The whole variable domain, remainder taken from reference TRBV19 and TRBJ2-1, is DGGITQSPKYLFRKEGQNVTLSCEQNLNHDAMYWYRQDPGQGLRLIYYSQIVNDFQKGDIAEGYSVSREKKESFPLTVTSAQKNPTAFYLCASSISGARRNEQFFGPGTRLTVL.

This clone showed up just once. This chain connects TRBV13 to TRBJ2-7; D perhaps matches TRBD2 (7 bases). Germline loops: CDR1 PRHDT, CDR2 FYEKMQ (reference sequence). This CDR3 is built from 16 residues. V lost 5 bases and J lost 2, with 19 bases in between. CDR3 sequence: CASSPRGQGRAYEQYF. CDR3 sequence (DNA): TGTGCCAGCAGCCCGCGGGGGCAGGGTAGGGCCTACGAGCAGTACTTC.

V usage is TRBV24-1 and J usage is TRBJ2-3; 7 bases are a match to TRBD1. Losses at the gene ends were 3 bases for V and 4 bases for J; bases not matched to a gene: 6. The CDR3 runs 15 residues. The germline gives CDR1 KGHDR, CDR2 SFDVKD. The CDR3 loop reads CATSDNRQGADTQYF. CDR3 DNA sequence: TGTGCCACCAGTGATAACAGACAGGGTGCAGATACGCAGTATTTT.